A single sample is the source of the 8 T cell receptor beta chains below, sequenced in a study of blood T cell repertoires in COVID-19. Profiling relied on immunoSEQ multiplex PCR, and the TCRdb table lists in-frame clones only, not all of them. The data show about 95,000 clones, roughly 90% seen once. Material for sequencing was peripheral blood. These receptors all stem from a woman in her 70s with acute or convalescent COVID-19.

This clone was found once. Here the CDR3 reads CASSEAGGDQPQHF. CDR3 nucleotide sequence: TGTGCCAGCAGTGAAGCAGGGGGGGATCAGCCCCAGCATTTT. This chain joins TRBV2 and TRBJ1-5, with D perhaps TRBD1 (6 bases). Germline assignment: CDR1 SNHLY and CDR2 FYNNEI. The CDR3 extends over 14 amino acids. V gave up 0 bases and J gave up 5 bases, with 8 bases separating them. Filled out from reference TRBV2 and TRBJ1-5, the complete variable domain reads EPEVTQTPSHQVTQMGQEVILRCVPISNHLYFYWYRQILGQKVEFLVSFYNNEISEKSEIFDDQFSVERPDGSNFTLKIRSTKLEDSAMYFCASSEAGGDQPQHFGDGTRLSIL.

The CDR3 coding sequence is TGTGCCAGCAGCCGCTTCCCCACTCCGGGACAGAGGGAGACCCAGTACTTC. It encodes CASSRFPTPGQRETQYF. The chain is built from TRBV5-4 and TRBJ2-5; 7 bases fit TRBD1. Trimming removed 4 bases from V and 5 bases from J; junction bases left unmatched: 17. Germline V gene data show CDR1 as SGHNT and CDR2 as YYREEE (reference sequence). The CDR3 is made up of 17 amino acids.

V and J are TRBV3-1 (or the pseudogene TRBV3-2) and TRBJ2-2, with TRBD2 matching over 10 bases. V lost 2 bases, J lost 5 bases, and 5 bases stayed unmatched. Germline V gene sequence: CDR1 LGHDT, CDR2 YNNKEL (reference sequence). This CDR3 is 16 amino acids long. The CDR3, as DNA: TGTGCCAGCAGCCAACGCTTAGCGGGGGGAACCGGGGAGCTGTTTTTT. Residues: CASSQRLAGGTGELFF.

CDR3 residues: CASSLTGLGTDTQYF. Written as DNA, the CDR3 is TGTGCCAGCAGCTTAACAGGCCTGGGAACAGATACGCAGTATTTT. The chain combines TRBV7-2 with TRBJ2-3, with TRBD1 as a possible D gene (5 bases). With 2 bases removed from V and 3 bases from J, the gap between germline ends came to 12 bases. CDR1 and CDR2 (germline): SGHTA, FQGNSA. There are 15 residues in the CDR3.

The rearrangement uses TRBV18 and TRBJ1-2, with a possible D match to TRBD1 (5 bases). Trimming cost V 0 bases and J 7 bases, with 12 bases left between them. The length of the CDR3 is 14 residues. The germline CDR1 and CDR2 sequences are KGHSH and LQKENI. The DNA for the CDR3 is TGTGCCAGCTCACCACCGGCAGGGTCGTTTGGCTACACCTTC. Translating it yields CASSPPAGSFGYTF.

This clone was seen more than once but under ten times. This chain uses TRBV2 with TRBJ1-5; TRBD1 matches 8 bases. The V gene's germline CDR1 is SNHLY and CDR2 FYNNEI. The CDR3 runs 15 residues. V was clipped by 8 bases and J by 6 bases; unmatched bases: 12. CDR3 bases: TGTGCCAGCGCGGTGCGCCAGGGGGCGGCTCAGCCCCAGCATTTT. Its translation: CASAVRQGAAQPQHF. Combining the CDR3 with reference TRBV2 and TRBJ1-5 gives the whole variable domain EPEVTQTPSHQVTQMGQEVILRCVPISNHLYFYWYRQILGQKVEFLVSFYNNEISEKSEIFDDQFSVERPDGSNFTLKIRSTKLEDSAMYFCASAVRQGAAQPQHFGDGTRLSIL.

This clone occurred a few times. The chain has TRBV24-1 and TRBJ1-1; D is possibly TRBD1 (5 bases). V was cut by 7 bases and J by 6 bases, with 14 bases left in between. Per germline, CDR1 KGHDR and CDR2 SFDVKD. The CDR3 loop spans 13 amino acids. CDR3 sequence: CATRIIGGSEAFF. The CDR3 region has the DNA TGTGCCACCAGAATAATCGGGGGTTCTGAAGCTTTCTTT.

This clone was counted between two and nine times. The CDR3 spells CASSYSVVAGYNEQFF. The CDR3 DNA reads as TGTGCCAGCAGTTACTCGGTGGTAGCCGGCTACAATGAGCAGTTCTTC. The chain joins TRBV6-5 to TRBJ2-1, with D unresolved. The CDR3 length is 16 residues. Germline loops: CDR1 MNHEY, CDR2 SVGAGI. Trimming left V 0 bases short and J 3 bases short, with 12 bases between.